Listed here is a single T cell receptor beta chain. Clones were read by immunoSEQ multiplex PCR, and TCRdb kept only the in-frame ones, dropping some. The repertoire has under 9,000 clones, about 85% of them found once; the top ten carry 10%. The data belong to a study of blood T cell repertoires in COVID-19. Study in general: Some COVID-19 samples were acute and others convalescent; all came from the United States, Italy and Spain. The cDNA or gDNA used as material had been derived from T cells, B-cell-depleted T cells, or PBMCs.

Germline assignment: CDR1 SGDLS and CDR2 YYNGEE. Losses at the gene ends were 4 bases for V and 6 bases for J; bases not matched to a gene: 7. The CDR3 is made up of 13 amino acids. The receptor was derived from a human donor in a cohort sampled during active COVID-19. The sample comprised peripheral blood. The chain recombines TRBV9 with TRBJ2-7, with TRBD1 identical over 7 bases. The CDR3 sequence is CASSNRQGSEQYF. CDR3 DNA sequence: TGTGCCAGCAGCAACAGACAGGGATCCGAGCAGTACTTC.